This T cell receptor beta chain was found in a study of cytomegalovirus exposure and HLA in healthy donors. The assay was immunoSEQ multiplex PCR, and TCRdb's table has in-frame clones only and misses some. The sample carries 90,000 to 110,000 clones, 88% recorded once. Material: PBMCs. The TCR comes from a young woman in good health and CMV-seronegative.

The CDR3 coding sequence is TGTGCCAGCAGTCCGATCGGGGACAGGCCCATGAGGGAGCAGTTCTTC. Translation: CASSPIGDRPMREQFF. The gene calls are TRBV7-3 and TRBJ2-1; the match to TRBD1 covers 8 bases. The CDR3 has 16 residues. The V gene end was trimmed by 6 bases and the J gene end by 10 bases; junction bases not matched to a gene: 17. The germline V gene encodes CDR1 SGHTA and CDR2 FQGTGA.